The next 14 T cell receptor beta chains were all read from a single sample in a study of T-cell reconstitution after alpha-beta-depleted transplantation in children. As it was prepared, the TCRbeta library received unique molecular identifiers. TCRdb itself ran the PCR reads through MiXCR, one entry per CDR3 protein. Of 440,000 or so distinct CDR3 sequences listed, 43% are singletons. The specimen was PBMCs, collected before TCRalphabeta/CD19-depleted stem cell transplant. These TCRs come from a girl aged 2-15 years with aplastic anemia, due to receive a stem cell transplant.

In regard to this clonotype: The junction and the germline gene differ at one end; a read error may be behind it. The chain joins TRBV4-1 to TRBJ2-1; tentative D call: TRBD1 (6 bases). The CDR3 runs to 18 residues. Germline values: CDR1 MGHRA, CDR2 YSYEKL. The CDR3 spells CASSQEVRGSGSYNDQFF. The CDR3 coding sequence is TGCGCCAGCAGCCAAGAAGTTAGGGGGAGTGGGTCCTACAATGACCAGTTCTTC.

This clonotype was counted only a few times. The chain couples TRBV29-1 to TRBJ2-3; TRBD1 aligns across 7 bases. The CDR3 totals 14 residues. The germline gives CDR1 SQVTM, CDR2 ANQGSEA. Germline trimming cut 6 bases from V and 3 bases from J; bases unmatched to any gene: 9. The CDR3 loop reads CSVDDRVGTDTQYF. For the CDR3, the DNA is TGCAGCGTAGACGACAGGGTGGGAACAGATACGCAGTATTTT.

The V and J genes are TRBV6-2 or TRBV6-3 and TRBJ2-4, with D possibly matching TRBD2 (7 bases). The CDR3 spans 16 residues. The germline gives CDR1 MNHEY, CDR2 SVGEGT. Trimming left V 5 bases short and J 6 bases short, with 20 bases between. In nucleotides, the CDR3 is TGTGCCAGCAGTCCCCTGACTGGGGGGGCCGGAAACATTCAGTACTTC. This gives the protein CASSPLTGGAGNIQYF.

The gene calls are TRBV6-5 and TRBJ2-7; D remains unclear. Germline V gene lookup returns CDR1 MNHEY and CDR2 SVGAGI. This CDR3 is built from 16 residues. V was pared by 0 bases and J by 4 bases, with 16 bases between. DNA for the CDR3: TGTGCCAGCAGTTACTCGAGTGGGAATGTGGTTTACGAGCAGTACTTC. Protein sequence: CASSYSSGNVVYEQYF.

The chain links TRBV9 to TRBJ2-7; no clear D gene. This CDR3 is 14 amino acids long. V lost 0 bases, J lost 3 bases, and 10 bases lay in between. Germline lookup yields CDR1 SGDLS and CDR2 YYNGEE. The CDR3 here is CASSVGADNYEQYF. In DNA, the CDR3 is TGTGCCAGCAGCGTAGGCGCAGATAACTACGAGCAGTACTTC.

To note about this clonotype: A single base separates this from a much larger clone, so it may be a read error. Given the absence of the conserved phenylalanine or tryptophan at the CDR3 end, a read error is likely. The chain carries TRBV19 and TRBJ1-1, with D possibly matching TRBD1 (5 bases). V dropped 5 bases and J dropped 1 base, with 8 bases sitting between them. The germline V gene encodes CDR1 LNHDA and CDR2 SQIVND (reference sequence). This CDR3 has 13 amino acids. CDR3 sequence: CASSRTTNTEAFL. Written as DNA, the CDR3 is TGTGCCAGTAGTCGGACAACGAACACTGAAGCTTTCTTA.

A few counts support this clonotype. The CDR3, as DNA: TGTGCCAGCAGTTTCGGACTAGCGGGACGAAATACGCAGTATTTT. Its translation is CASSFGLAGRNTQYF. The V and J genes are TRBV11-2 and TRBJ2-3, with 12 bases matching TRBD2. The CDR3 is made up of 15 amino acids. The ends lost 6 bases at V and 7 bases at J; junction bases unmatched: 8. Germline V gene lookup returns CDR1 SGHAT and CDR2 FQNNGV.

This clonotype was seen a handful of times. One end of the junction is discordant with germline, which a read error may explain. J is TRBJ2-7 and V is TRBV5-1; D is unclear. The CDR3 sequence is 12 residues long. Germline-derived CDR1 and CDR2 are SGHRS and YFSETQ. The CDR3 bases are TGTGCCAGCAGCCAAGGGTTGTACGAGCAGTACTTC. This encodes CASSQGLYEQYF. The whole variable domain, remainder taken from reference TRBV5-1 and TRBJ2-7, is KAGVTQTPRYLIKTRGQQVTLSCSPISGHRSVSWYQQTPGQGLQFLFEYFSETQRNKGNFPGRFSGRQFSNSRSEMNVSTLELGDSALYLCASSQGLYEQYFGPGTRLTVT.

As to this clonotype: This sequence may be a read error, since a much larger clone differs from it by one base. The V call is TRBV15, the J call TRBJ2-7; TRBD2 might be the D (6 bases). There are 13 residues in the CDR3. Germline loops: CDR1 LNHNV, CDR2 YYDKDF (reference sequence). The CDR3 loop reads CAISRGGGYEQYF. The DNA of the CDR3 is TGTGCCATCAGCAGAGGAGGAGGGTACGAGCAGTACTTC.

The sample holds a few counts of this clonotype. The CDR3 reads CASSDRGDIRETQYF. The DNA of the CDR3 is TGTGCCAGCAGCGACCGAGGGGATATCCGGGAGACCCAGTACTTC. This chain uses TRBV9 with TRBJ2-5; D is perhaps TRBD1 or TRBD2 (5 bases each). The CDR3 spans 15 residues. The V end was cut by 3 bases, the J end by 5 bases, with 17 bases between. The germline V gene encodes CDR1 SGDLS and CDR2 YYNGEE. Full variable domain (outside the CDR3, taken from reference TRBV9 and TRBJ2-5): DSGVTQTPKHLITATGQRVTLRCSPRSGDLSVYWYQQSLDQGLQFLIQYYNGEERAKGNILERFSAQQFPDLHSELNLSSLELGDSALYFCASSDRGDIRETQYFGPGTRLLVL.

This clonotype has more than one count but fewer than ten. The CDR3 DNA is TGTGCCAGCAGGCGGACTGAAGCTTTCTTT. This codes for CASRRTEAFF. The chain uses TRBV7-2 and TRBJ1-1; no firm D call. The CDR3 length is 10 residues. Germline V gene lookup returns CDR1 SGHTA and CDR2 FQGNSA. Trimming left V 6 bases short and J 5 bases short, with 4 bases between.

The table lists this clonotype with many counts. The gene calls are TRBV29-1 and TRBJ2-7, with D possibly being TRBD2 (5 bases). V was cut by 4 bases and J by 3 bases, with 10 bases left in between. CDR3 size: 12 residues. Germline V gene sequence: CDR1 SQVTM, CDR2 ANQGSEA. This CDR3 reads CSVVGGYYEQYF. CDR3 in DNA: TGCAGCGTTGTGGGCGGGTACTACGAGCAGTACTTC.

The chain links TRBV28 to TRBJ1-5; no clear D gene. The V end was cut by 11 bases, the J end by 6 bases, with 20 bases between. The CDR3 length is 14 residues. The germline gives CDR1 MDHEN, CDR2 SYDVKM. CDR3 DNA: TGTGCCTCTAACGTCGGTCCAGGCGGTCAGCCCCAGCATTTT. Translated: CASNVGPGGQPQHF.

Only a few counts were recorded for this clonotype. The chain joins TRBV5-1 to TRBJ1-1, with a possible D match to TRBD1 (5 bases). The ends were cut back, 3 bases at V and 5 bases at J, with 11 bases in the middle. In germline, CDR1 is SGHRS, CDR2 YFSETQ. The CDR3 runs 13 residues. This chain's CDR3 is CASSYPGGTEAFF. DNA of the CDR3: TGCGCCAGCAGCTACCCTGGGGGGACTGAAGCTTTCTTT.